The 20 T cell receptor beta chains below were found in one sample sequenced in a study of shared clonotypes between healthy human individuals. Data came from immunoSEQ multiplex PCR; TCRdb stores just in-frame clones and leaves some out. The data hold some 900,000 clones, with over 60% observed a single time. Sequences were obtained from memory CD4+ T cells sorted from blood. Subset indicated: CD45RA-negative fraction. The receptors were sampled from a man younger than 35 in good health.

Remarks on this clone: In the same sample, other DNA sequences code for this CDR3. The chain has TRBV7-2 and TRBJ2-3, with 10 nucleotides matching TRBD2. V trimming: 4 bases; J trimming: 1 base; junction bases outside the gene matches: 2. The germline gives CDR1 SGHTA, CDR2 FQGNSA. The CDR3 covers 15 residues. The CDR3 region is CASSSSGRGTDTQYF. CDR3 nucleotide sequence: TGTGCCAGCAGCTCAAGCGGGAGGGGCACAGATACGCAGTATTTT.

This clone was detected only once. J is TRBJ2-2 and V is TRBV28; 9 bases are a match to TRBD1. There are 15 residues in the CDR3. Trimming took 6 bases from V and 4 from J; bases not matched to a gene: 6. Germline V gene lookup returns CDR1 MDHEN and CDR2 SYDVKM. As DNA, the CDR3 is TGTGCCAGCAGACGGGGACAGGGTGGCACCGGGGAGCTGTTTTTT. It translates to CASRRGQGGTGELFF.

The CDR3 bases are TGTGCCAGCAGGAACGGGGGCCTCACAGATACGCAGTATTTT. It is translated as CASRNGGLTDTQYF. V usage is TRBV6-5 and J usage is TRBJ2-3; the D call may be TRBD1 or TRBD2 (6 bases each). Trimming stripped 6 bases from V and 2 bases from J, with 12 bases between. This CDR3 spans 14 amino acids. Germline V lookup: CDR1 MNHEY, CDR2 SVGAGI.

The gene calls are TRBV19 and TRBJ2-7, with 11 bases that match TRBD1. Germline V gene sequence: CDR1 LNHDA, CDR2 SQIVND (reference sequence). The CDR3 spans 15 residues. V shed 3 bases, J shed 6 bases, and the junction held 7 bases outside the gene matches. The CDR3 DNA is TGTGCCAGTAGTATGGACCGGACAGGGGGCTTCGAGCAGTACTTC. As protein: CASSMDRTGGFEQYF.

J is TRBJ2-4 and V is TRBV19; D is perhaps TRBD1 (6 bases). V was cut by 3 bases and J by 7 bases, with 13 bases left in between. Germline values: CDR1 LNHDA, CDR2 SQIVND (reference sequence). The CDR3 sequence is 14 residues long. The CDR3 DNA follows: TGTGCCAGTAGTATCGACAGGCGCGGGAACATTCAGTACTTC. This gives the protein CASSIDRRGNIQYF.

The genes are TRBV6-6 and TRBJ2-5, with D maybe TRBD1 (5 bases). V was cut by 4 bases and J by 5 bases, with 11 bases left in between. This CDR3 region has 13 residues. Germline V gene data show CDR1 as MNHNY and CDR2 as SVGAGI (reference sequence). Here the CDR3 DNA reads TGTGCCAGCAGTTTAGTAACAGGCGAGACCCAGTACTTC. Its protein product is CASSLVTGETQYF.

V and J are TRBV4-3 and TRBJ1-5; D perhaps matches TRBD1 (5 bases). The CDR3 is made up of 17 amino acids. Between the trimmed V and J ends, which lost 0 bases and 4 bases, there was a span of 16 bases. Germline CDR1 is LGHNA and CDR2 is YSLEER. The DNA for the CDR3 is TGCGCCAGCAGCCAAGATCCAGCACAGGCAGGGAATCAGCCCCAGCATTTT. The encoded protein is CASSQDPAQAGNQPQHF.

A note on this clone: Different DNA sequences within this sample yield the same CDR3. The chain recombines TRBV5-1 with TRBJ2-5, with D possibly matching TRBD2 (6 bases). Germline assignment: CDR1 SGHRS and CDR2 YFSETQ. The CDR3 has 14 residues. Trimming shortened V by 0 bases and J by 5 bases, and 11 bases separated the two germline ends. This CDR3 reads CASSLAGSGETQYF. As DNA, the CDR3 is TGCGCCAGCAGCTTGGCTGGAAGCGGGGAGACCCAGTACTTC. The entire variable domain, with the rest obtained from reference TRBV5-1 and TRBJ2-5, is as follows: KAGVTQTPRYLIKTRGQQVTLSCSPISGHRSVSWYQQTPGQGLQFLFEYFSETQRNKGNFPGRFSGRQFSNSRSEMNVSTLELGDSALYLCASSLAGSGETQYFGPGTRLLVL.

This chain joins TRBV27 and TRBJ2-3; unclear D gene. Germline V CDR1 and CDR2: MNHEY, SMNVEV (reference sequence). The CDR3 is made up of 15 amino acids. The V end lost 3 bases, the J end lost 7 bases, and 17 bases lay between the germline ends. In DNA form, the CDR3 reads TGTGCCAGCAGTTTTTCGGTCTCTCTTACGAATACGCAGTATTTT. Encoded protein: CASSFSVSLTNTQYF.

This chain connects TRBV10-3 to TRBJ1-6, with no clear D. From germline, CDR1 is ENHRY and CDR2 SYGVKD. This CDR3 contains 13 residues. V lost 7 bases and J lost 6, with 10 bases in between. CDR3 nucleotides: TGTGCCATCATGGGTGGACCTAATTCACCCCTCCACTTT. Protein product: CAIMGGPNSPLHF.

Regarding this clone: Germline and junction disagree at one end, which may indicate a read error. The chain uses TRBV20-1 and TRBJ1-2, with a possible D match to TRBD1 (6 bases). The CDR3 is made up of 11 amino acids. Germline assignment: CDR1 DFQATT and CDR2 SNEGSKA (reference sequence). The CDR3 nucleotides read TGCAGTCCTATCTTAGGGACAAGGTACTTCTTC. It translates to CSPILGTRYFF.

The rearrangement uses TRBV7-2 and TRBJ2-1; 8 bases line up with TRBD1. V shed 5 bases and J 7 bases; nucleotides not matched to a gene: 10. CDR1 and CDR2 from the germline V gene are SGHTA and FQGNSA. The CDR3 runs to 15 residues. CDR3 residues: CASSQAGGSTNEQFF. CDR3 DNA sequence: TGTGCCAGCAGCCAAGCAGGGGGCAGCACAAATGAGCAGTTCTTC.

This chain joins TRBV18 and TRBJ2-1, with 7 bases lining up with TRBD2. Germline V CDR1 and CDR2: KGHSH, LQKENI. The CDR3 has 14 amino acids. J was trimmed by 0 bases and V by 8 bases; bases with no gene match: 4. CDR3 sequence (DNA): TGTGCCAGCCGGGGAGGGAGCTCCTACAATGAGCAGTTCTTC. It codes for CASRGGSSYNEQFF.

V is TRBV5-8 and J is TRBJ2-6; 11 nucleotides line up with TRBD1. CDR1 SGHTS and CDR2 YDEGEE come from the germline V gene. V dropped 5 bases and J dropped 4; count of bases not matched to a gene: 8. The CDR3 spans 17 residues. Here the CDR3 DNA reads TGTGCCAGCAGATTACGGGACAGGGGGACAGGGGCCAACGTCCTGACTTTC. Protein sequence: CASRLRDRGTGANVLTF.

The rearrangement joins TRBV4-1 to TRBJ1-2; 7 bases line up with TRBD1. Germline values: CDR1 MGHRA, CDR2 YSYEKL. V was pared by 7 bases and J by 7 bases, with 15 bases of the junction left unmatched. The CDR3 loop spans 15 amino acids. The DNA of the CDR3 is TGCGCCAGCACCCCAGACGAGACAGGGTTGGGTGGCTACACCTTC. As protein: CASTPDETGLGGYTF.

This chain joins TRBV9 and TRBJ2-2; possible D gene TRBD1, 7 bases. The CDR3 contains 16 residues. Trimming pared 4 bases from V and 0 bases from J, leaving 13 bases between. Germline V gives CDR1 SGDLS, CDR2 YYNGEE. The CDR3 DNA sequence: TGTGCCAGCAGCCCAGGGGGGCAGACGAACACCGGGGAGCTGTTTTTT. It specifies CASSPGGQTNTGELFF.

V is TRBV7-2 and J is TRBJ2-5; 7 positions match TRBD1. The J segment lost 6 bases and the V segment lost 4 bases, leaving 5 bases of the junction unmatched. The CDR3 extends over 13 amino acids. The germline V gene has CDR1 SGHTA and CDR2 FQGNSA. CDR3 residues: CASSSDRGQTQYF. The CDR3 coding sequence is TGTGCCAGCAGCTCCGATAGGGGGCAGACCCAGTACTTC.

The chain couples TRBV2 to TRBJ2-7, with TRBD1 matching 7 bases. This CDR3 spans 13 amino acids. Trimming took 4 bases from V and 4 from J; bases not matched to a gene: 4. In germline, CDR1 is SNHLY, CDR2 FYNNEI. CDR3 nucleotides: TGTGCCAGCAGTGTGAACAGGGGATACGAGCAGTACTTC. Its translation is CASSVNRGYEQYF.

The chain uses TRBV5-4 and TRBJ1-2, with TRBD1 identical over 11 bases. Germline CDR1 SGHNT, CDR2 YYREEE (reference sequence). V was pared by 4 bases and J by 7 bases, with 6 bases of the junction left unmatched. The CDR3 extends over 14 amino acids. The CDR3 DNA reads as TGTGCCAGCAGCACCTGGACAGGGGGCGCTGGCTACACCTTC. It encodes CASSTWTGGAGYTF.

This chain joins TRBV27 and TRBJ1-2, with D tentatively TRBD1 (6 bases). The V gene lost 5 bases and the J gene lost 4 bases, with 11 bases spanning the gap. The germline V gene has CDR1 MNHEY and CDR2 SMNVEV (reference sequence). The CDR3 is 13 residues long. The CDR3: CASSTTGFYGYTF. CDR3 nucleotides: TGTGCCAGCAGTACAACAGGGTTCTATGGCTACACCTTC.